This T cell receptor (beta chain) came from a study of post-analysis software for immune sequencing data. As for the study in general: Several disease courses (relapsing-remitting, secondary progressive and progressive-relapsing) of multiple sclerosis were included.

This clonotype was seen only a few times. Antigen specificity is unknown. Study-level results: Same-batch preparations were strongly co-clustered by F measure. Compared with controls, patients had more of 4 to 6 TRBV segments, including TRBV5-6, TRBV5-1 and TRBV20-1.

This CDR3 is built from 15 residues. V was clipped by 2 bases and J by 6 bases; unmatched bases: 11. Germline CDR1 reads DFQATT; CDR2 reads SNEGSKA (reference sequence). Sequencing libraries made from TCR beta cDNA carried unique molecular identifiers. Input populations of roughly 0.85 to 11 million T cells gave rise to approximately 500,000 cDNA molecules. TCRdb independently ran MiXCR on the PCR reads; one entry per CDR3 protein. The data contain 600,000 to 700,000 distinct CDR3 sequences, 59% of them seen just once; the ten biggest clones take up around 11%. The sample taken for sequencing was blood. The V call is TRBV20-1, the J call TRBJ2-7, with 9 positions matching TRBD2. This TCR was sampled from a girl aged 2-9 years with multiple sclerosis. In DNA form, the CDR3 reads TGCAGTGCTAGACCCCTACTAGCGGGCGAAGGCGAGCAGTACTTC. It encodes CSARPLLAGEGEQYF.